These T cell receptor beta chains were read from a single sample in a study of T cell responses to AZD1222 COVID-19 vaccine. Assay: immunoSEQ multiplex PCR; the TCRdb copy retains only in-frame clones and omits some. The table has about 150,000 clones, 70% to 90% seen once. The sequencing used peripheral blood, collected on day 0 of MenACWY control vaccination. These receptors were obtained from an adult in good health. The CDR3 runs from the conserved cysteine through the conserved F or W. Each record gives: V gene, clone size, D gene, J gene, CDR3 protein, CDR3 DNA. D genes are given only for firm matches. Size is stated for part of the rows, as once, few or many counts, or as a class when the clone is expanded.

>TRBV9|once|NA|TRBJ2-3
CASSVPARGGTDTQYF
TGTGCCAGCAGCGTCCCAGCCCGCGGGGGCACAGATACGCAGTATTTT
>TRBV6-5|NA|TRBD2|TRBJ2-7
CASRRLAGENEQYF
TGTGCCAGCAGGCGACTAGCGGGAGAGAACGAGCAGTACTTC
>TRBV16|few|NA|TRBJ2-1
CASSQSASYNEQFF
TGTGCCAGCAGCCAATCGGCCAGCTACAATGAGCAGTTCTTC
>TRBV5-1|NA|TRBD1|TRBJ1-6
CASSPDRDRPLHF
TGCGCCAGCAGCCCCGACAGGGACAGACCCCTCCACTTT
>TRBV19|NA|TRBD1|TRBJ1-2
CASSWGQGVGGYTF
TGTGCCAGTAGTTGGGGACAGGGGGTAGGAGGCTACACCTTC
>TRBV5-1|NA|NA|TRBJ1-5
CASSPGQNQPQHF
TGCGCCAGCAGCCCCGGACAGAATCAGCCCCAGCATTTT
>TRBV7-2|NA|NA|TRBJ2-5
CASSLVVSLGETQYF
TGTGCCAGCAGCTTAGTGGTTAGCCTAGGAGAGACCCAGTACTTC
>TRBV2|NA|NA|TRBJ2-7
CASSGQGSENEQYF
TGTGCCAGCAGTGGGCAGGGCTCGGAGAACGAGCAGTACTTC
>TRBV11-3|NA|NA|TRBJ2-1
CASSQTGSEQFF
TGTGCCAGCAGCCAAACAGGGAGTGAGCAGTTCTTC
>TRBV5-1|NA|TRBD1|TRBJ2-3
CASSLTGGHADTQYF
TGCGCCAGCAGTCTGACAGGGGGCCACGCAGATACGCAGTATTTT
>TRBV7-9|NA|NA|TRBJ1-3
CASSFGRGDTIYF
TGTGCCAGCAGCTTCGGGAGGGGTGACACCATATATTTT
>TRBV7-2|NA|NA|TRBJ1-2
CASSLEIVTSGHRGYTF
TGTGCCAGCAGCTTAGAAATAGTAACCTCGGGACATCGCGGCTACACCTTC
>TRBV5-1|NA|NA|TRBJ2-5
CASSSLPGPDQETQYF
TGCGCCAGCAGCTCCCTCCCGGGCCCGGACCAAGAGACCCAGTACTTC
>TRBV19|NA|TRBD1|TRBJ1-2
CASSIDFPPGGTGYTF
TGTGCCAGTAGTATAGATTTCCCCCCAGGGGGGACGGGCTACACCTTC
>TRBV5-1|NA|NA|TRBJ1-4
CASSLGRNGYNEKLFF
TGCGCCAGCAGCTTGGGCAGGAACGGGTATAATGAAAAACTGTTTTTT
>TRBV19|once|NA|TRBJ1-1
CASSTRPRVGTEAFF
TGTGCCAGTAGTACAAGGCCCAGGGTTGGCACTGAAGCTTTCTTT
>TRBV4-3|NA|NA|TRBJ2-2
CASSRWSGEAGELFF
TGCGCCAGCAGCCGCTGGTCCGGAGAGGCCGGGGAGCTGTTTTTT
>TRBV5-4|NA|TRBD2|TRBJ2-5
CASSSSSGAYQETQYF
TGTGCCAGCAGCTCTTCTAGCGGGGCGTACCAAGAGACCCAGTACTTC
>TRBV7-6|NA|NA|TRBJ2-2
CASSPRRDVNTGELFF
TGTGCCAGCAGCCCCAGACGGGACGTAAACACCGGGGAGCTGTTTTTT
>TRBV12-3/TRBV12-4|NA|TRBD1|TRBJ2-7
CASSFRDREYF
TGTGCCAGCAGTTTCCGGGACAGGGAGTACTTC
>TRBV5-1|NA|TRBD1|TRBJ1-1
CASSLGPRQGPNTEAFF
TGCGCCAGCAGCCTAGGACCGCGACAGGGGCCGAACACTGAAGCTTTCTTT
>TRBV10-3|few|TRBD1|TRBJ2-6
CAIKADRVSGANVLTF
TGTGCCATCAAGGCGGACAGGGTGAGTGGGGCCAACGTCCTGACTTTC
>TRBV2|NA|NA|TRBJ2-5
CASNLVFGQETQYF
TGTGCCAGCAACCTTGTGTTTGGGCAAGAGACCCAGTACTTC
>TRBV28|NA|NA|TRBJ2-2
CATQPGHGTGELFF
TGTGCCACTCAGCCGGGACACGGCACCGGGGAGCTGTTTTTT
>TRBV20-1|once|TRBD1|TRBJ1-4
CSASLGQGGKNEKLFF
TGCAGTGCTAGTCTGGGACAGGGAGGGAAGAATGAAAAACTGTTTTTT
>TRBV24-1|NA|TRBD2|TRBJ2-3
CATGLGTDTQYF
TGTGCCACCGGACTAGGCACAGATACGCAGTATTTT
>TRBV18|NA|NA|TRBJ2-5
CASSPSLTGAKTQYF
TGTGCCAGCTCCCCCTCCCTGACGGGGGCGAAGACCCAGTACTTC
>TRBV6-5|NA|TRBD1|TRBJ1-4
CASKTGGAKGEKLFF
TGTGCCAGCAAGACAGGGGGCGCGAAGGGTGAAAAACTGTTTTTT
>TRBV6-6|NA|NA|TRBJ1-5
CASSFTDGDQPQHF
TGTGCCAGCAGTTTCACGGACGGCGATCAGCCCCAGCATTTT
>TRBV18|few|TRBD1|TRBJ1-2
CASSSGGTGANYGYTF
TGTGCCAGCTCATCCGGGGGGACAGGGGCTAACTATGGCTACACCTTC
>TRBV6-5|NA|NA|TRBJ1-2
CASSSQDYGYTF
TGTGCCAGCAGCTCTCAGGATTATGGCTACACCTTC
>TRBV15|NA|NA|TRBJ2-7
CATSAMDGSYEQYF
TGTGCCACCAGCGCAATGGACGGATCCTACGAGCAGTACTTC
>TRBV14|NA|TRBD2|TRBJ2-3
CASSHLGRARTDTQYF
TGTGCCAGCAGCCACTTGGGGAGGGCCAGGACAGATACGCAGTATTTT
>TRBV28|NA|NA|TRBJ1-1
CASSTGGLNTEAFF
TGTGCCAGCAGTACGGGGGGATTGAACACTGAAGCTTTCTTT
>TRBV6-5|NA|NA|TRBJ2-2
CASSRDGANTGELFF
TGTGCCAGCAGCCGCGACGGTGCGAACACCGGGGAGCTGTTTTTT
>TRBV6-2/TRBV6-3|NA|NA|TRBJ2-1
CASSYRPGPYNEQFF
TGTGCCAGCAGTTACCGCCCAGGACCCTACAATGAGCAGTTCTTC
>TRBV5-1|once|TRBD2|TRBJ2-2
CASRDTGGAGELFF
TGCGCCAGCAGGGACACGGGAGGGGCCGGGGAGCTGTTTTTT
>TRBV6-2/TRBV6-3|NA|TRBD2|TRBJ2-3
CASSYSAGGGTDTQYF
TGTGCCAGCAGTTACTCTGCGGGAGGAGGCACAGATACGCAGTATTTT
>TRBV11-3|NA|NA|TRBJ2-7
CASSLEGVRTEQYF
TGTGCCAGCAGCTTAGAAGGGGTAAGGACCGAGCAGTACTTC
>TRBV28|NA|NA|TRBJ1-1
CASLNKGQGEAFF
TGTGCCAGCCTTAATAAAGGGCAAGGTGAAGCTTTCTTT